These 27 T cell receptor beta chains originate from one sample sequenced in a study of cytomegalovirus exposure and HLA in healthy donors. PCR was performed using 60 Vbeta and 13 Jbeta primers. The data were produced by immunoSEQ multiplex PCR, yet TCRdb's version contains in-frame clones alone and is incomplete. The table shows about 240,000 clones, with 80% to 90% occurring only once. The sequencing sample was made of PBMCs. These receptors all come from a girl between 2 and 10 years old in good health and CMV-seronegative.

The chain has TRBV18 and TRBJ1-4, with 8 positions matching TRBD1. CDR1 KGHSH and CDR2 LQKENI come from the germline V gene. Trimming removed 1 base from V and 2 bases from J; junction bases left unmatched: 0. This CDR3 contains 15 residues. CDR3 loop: CASSPRDRTNEKLFF. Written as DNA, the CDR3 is TGTGCCAGCTCACCACGGGACAGGACTAATGAAAAACTGTTTTTT.

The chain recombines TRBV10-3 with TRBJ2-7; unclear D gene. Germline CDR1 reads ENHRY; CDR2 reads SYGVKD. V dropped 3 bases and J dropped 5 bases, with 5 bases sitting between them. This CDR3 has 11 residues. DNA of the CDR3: TGTGCCATCAGTGACCTTAACGAGCAGTACTTC. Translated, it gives CAISDLNEQYF.

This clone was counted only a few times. CDR3 nucleotide sequence: TGTGCCAGCAGTTACTCGGCAATCTCCCCTGAAGCTTTCTTT. This sequence encodes CASSYSAISPEAFF. This chain joins TRBV6-5 and TRBJ1-1; no firm D call. Trimming stripped 0 bases from V and 6 bases from J, with 11 bases between. CDR3 length equals 14 residues. Germline-derived CDR1 and CDR2 are MNHEY and SVGAGI.

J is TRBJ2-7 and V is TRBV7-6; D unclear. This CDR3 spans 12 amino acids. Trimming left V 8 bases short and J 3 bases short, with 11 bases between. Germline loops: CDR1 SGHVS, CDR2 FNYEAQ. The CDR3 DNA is TGTGCCAGCGTAGGCAGGAACTACGAGCAGTACTTC. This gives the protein CASVGRNYEQYF.

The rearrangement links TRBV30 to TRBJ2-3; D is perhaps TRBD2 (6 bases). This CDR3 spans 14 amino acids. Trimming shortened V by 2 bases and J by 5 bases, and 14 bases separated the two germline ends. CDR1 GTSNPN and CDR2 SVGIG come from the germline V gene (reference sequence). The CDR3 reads CAWSSLGGGDTQYF. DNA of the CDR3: TGTGCCTGGAGTTCTCTGGGAGGTGGAGATACGCAGTATTTT.

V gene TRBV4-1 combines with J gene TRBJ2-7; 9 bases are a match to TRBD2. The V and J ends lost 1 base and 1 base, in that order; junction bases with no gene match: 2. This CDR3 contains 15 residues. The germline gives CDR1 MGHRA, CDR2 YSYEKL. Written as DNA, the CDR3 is TGCGCCAGCAGCCAAGTAGGACTAGCGTCCTACGAGCAGTACTTC. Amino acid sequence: CASSQVGLASYEQYF.

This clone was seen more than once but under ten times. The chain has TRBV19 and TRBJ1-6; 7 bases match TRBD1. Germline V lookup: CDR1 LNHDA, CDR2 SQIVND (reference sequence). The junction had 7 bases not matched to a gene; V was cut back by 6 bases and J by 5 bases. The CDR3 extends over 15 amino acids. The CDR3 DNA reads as TGTGCCAGTAGGCGACAGGGTAGGCATAATTCACCCCTCCACTTT. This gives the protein CASRRQGRHNSPLHF. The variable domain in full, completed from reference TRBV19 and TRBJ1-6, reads DGGITQSPKYLFRKEGQNVTLSCEQNLNHDAMYWYRQDPGQGLRLIYYSQIVNDFQKGDIAEGYSVSREKKESFPLTVTSAQKNPTAFYLCASRRQGRHNSPLHFGNGTRLTVT.

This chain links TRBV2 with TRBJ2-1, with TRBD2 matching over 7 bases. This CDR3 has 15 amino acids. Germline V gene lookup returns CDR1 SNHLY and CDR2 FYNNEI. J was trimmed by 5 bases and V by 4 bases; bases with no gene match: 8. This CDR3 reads CASSVWRGNNNEQFF. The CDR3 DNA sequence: TGTGCCAGCAGTGTGTGGCGGGGGAATAACAATGAGCAGTTCTTC.

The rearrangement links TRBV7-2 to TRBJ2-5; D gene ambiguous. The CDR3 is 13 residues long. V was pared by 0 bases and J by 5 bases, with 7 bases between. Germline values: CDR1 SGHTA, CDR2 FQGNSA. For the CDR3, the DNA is TGTGCCAGCAGCTTAGCCTTACGGGAGACCCAGTACTTC. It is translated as CASSLALRETQYF.

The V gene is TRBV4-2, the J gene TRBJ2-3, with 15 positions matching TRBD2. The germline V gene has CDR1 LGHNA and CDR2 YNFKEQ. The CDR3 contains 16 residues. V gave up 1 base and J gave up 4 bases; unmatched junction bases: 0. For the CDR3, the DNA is TGTGCCAGCAGCCAAGGGACTAGCGGGGGGGCAGATACGCAGTATTTT. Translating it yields CASSQGTSGGADTQYF.

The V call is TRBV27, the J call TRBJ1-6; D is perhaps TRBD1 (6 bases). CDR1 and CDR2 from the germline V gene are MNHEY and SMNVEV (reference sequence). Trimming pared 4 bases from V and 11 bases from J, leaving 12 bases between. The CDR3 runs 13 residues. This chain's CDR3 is CASSWTEIAPLHF. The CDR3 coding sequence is TGTGCCAGCAGTTGGACAGAAATCGCACCCCTCCACTTT.

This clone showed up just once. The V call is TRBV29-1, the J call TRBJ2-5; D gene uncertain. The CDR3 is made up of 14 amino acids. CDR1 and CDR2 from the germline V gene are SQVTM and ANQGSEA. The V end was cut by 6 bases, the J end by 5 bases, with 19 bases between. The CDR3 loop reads CSVRFMSVRETQYF. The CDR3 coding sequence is TGCAGCGTCCGTTTTATGTCGGTACGGGAGACCCAGTACTTC.

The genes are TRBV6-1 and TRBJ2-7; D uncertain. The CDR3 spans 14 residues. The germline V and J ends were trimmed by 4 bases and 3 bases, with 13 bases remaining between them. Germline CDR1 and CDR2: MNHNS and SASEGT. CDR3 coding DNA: TGTGCCAGCAGTGCAAGTTTCCCAGACTACGAGCAGTACTTC. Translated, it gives CASSASFPDYEQYF.

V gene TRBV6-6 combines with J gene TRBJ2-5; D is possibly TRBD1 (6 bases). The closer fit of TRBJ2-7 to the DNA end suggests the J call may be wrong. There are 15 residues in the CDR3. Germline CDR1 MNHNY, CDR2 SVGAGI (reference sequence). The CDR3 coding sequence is TGTGCCAGCAGTCCCAAACAGGGCCAAATTTACGAGCAGTACTTC. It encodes CASSPKQGQIYEQYF.

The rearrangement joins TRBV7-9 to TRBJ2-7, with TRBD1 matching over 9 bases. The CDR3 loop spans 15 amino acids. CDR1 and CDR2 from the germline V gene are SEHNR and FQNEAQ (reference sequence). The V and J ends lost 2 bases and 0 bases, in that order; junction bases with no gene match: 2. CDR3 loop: CASSLSGQGSYEQYF. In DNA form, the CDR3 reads TGTGCCAGCAGCTTATCGGGACAGGGCTCCTACGAGCAGTACTTC.

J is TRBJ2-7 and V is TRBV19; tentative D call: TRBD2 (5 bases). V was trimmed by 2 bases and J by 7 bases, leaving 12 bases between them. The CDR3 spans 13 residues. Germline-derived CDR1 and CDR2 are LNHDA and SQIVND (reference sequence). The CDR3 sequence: CASSIPRAGEQYF. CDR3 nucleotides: TGTGCCAGTAGTATACCGAGGGCTGGGGAGCAGTACTTC.

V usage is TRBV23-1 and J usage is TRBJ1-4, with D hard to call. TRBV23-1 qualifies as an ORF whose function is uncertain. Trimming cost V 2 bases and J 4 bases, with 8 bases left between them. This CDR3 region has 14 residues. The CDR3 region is CASSQIRCNEKLFF. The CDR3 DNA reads TGCGCCAGCAGTCAAATACGGTGTAATGAAAAACTGTTTTTT.

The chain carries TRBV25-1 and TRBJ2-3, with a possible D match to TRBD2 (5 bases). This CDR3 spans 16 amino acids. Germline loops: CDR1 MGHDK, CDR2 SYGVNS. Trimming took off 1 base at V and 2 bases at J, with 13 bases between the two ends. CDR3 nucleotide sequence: TGTGCCAGCAGTGAATGGGTAGCGTCCAACACAGATACGCAGTATTTT. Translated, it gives CASSEWVASNTDTQYF.

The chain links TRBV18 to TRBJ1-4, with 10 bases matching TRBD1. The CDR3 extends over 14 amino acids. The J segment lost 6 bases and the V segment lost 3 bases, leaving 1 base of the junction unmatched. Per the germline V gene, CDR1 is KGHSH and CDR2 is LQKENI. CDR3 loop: CASSPTGGHEKLFF. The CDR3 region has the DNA TGTGCCAGCTCACCGACAGGGGGCCATGAAAAACTGTTTTTT.

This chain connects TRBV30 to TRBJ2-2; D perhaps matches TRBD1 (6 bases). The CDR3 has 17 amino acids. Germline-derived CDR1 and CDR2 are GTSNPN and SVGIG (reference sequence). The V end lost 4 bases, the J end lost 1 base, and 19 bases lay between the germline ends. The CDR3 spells CAWTLALTDRNTGELFF. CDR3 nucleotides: TGTGCCTGGACCCTTGCCCTGACGGACAGGAACACCGGGGAGCTGTTTTTT.

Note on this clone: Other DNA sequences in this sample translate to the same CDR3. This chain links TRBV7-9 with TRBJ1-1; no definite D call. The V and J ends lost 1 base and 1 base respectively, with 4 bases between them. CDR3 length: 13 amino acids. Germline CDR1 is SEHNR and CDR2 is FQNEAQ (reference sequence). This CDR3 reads CASSLVQNTEAFF. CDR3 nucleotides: TGTGCCAGCAGCTTAGTACAGAACACTGAAGCTTTCTTT.

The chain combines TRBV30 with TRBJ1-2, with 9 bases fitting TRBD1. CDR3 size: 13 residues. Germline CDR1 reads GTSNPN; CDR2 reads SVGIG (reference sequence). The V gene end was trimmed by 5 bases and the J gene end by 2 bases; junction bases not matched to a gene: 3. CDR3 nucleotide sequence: TGTGCCTGGGGGACAGGGCCCAACTATGGCTACACCTTC. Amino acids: CAWGTGPNYGYTF.

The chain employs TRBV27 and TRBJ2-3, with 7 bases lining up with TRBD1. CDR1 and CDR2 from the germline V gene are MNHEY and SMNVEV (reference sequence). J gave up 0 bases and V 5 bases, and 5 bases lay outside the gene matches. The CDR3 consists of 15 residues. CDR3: CASSPGTASTDTQYF. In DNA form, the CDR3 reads TGTGCCAGCAGTCCCGGGACAGCTAGCACAGATACGCAGTATTTT.

CDR3 protein: CAWSDRGMILGEKLFF. CDR3 coding DNA: TGTGCCTGGTCAGACAGGGGAATGATCCTAGGCGAAAAACTGTTTTTT. This sequence joins TRBV30 and TRBJ1-4; 8 nucleotides align to TRBD1. The V gene end was trimmed by 5 bases and the J gene end by 8 bases; junction bases not matched to a gene: 16. Germline CDR1 and CDR2: GTSNPN and SVGIG (reference sequence). The length of the CDR3 is 16 residues.

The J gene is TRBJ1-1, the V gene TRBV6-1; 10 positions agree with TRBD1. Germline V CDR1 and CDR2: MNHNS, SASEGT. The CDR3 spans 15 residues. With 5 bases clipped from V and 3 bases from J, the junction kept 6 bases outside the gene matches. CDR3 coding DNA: TGTGCCAGCAGTATGTGGACAGGGGGGGACACTGAAGCTTTCTTT. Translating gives CASSMWTGGDTEAFF.

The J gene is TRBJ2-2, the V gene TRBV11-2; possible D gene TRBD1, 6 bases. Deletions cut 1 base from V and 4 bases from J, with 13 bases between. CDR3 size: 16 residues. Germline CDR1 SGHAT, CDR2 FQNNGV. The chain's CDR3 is CASSLARTGITGELFF. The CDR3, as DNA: TGTGCCAGCAGCTTAGCGAGAACAGGGATCACCGGGGAGCTGTTTTTT.

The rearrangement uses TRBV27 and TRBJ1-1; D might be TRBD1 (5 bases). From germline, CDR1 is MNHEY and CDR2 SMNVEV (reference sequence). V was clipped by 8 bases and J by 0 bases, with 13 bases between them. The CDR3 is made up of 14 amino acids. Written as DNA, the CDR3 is TGTGCCAGCCTCCTGACAGCTTTGAACACTGAAGCTTTCTTT. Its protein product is CASLLTALNTEAFF.